This T cell receptor beta chain was captured in a study of regulatory T cells in long-lasting Graves disease. General study results and limits: Lower TCR diversity characterized persistent Graves' patients relative to newly diagnosed patients.

Time point reported: newly diagnosed GD, antithyroid drugs for less than 3 months. Researchers made the TCR library from RNA that was extracted from PBMCs. With regard to this clonotype: Its antigen is currently unknown.

Investigators prepared the TCR beta libraries by applying iRepertoire HTBI primers and Arm-PCR of CDR3 regions. TCRdb itself ran the multiplex PCR reads through MiXCR, one entry per CDR3 protein. The table has approximately 460,000 distinct CDR3 sequences, approximately 16% seen once. Trimming removed 6 bases from V and 6 bases from J, with 20 bases in between. Germline V CDR1 and CDR2: ENHRY, SYGVKD. The CDR3 runs to 15 residues. The same specimen was also included in a second study, on T cells in Graves' hyperthyroidism and ophthalmopathy. As that report states: Based on clinical symptoms, serum thyroxine and TRAb, thyroid ultrasound and orbital computed tomography, diagnoses were reached.

The chain recombines TRBV10-3 with TRBJ1-1, with TRBD1 as a possible D gene (5 bases). Sequenced material: peripheral blood mononuclear cells (PBMCs), taken at new diagnosis, from a patient treated with antithyroid drugs. This TCR derives from a woman under 40 with Graves disease. The CDR3 region has the DNA TGTGCCATCAGCGGGGGGGGTTTAGGTCGTGCTGAAGCTTTCTTT. Its translation: CAISGGGLGRAEAFF.